This T cell receptor beta chain was captured by sequencing in a study of tumor-infiltrating lymphocytes in primary liver carcinoma. Whole-study results and caveats: Bulk unsorted material prevented CD4+ and CD8+ repertoire comparison. Tumor samples exhibited a significantly greater top-250-clone fraction than blood samples (p = 0.039).

Alongside blood RNA obtained from unsorted whole blood, germline DNA was also extracted. Patients were chronically HBV-infected and treatment-naive. To note about this clonotype: The antigen is undetermined. One end of the junction is discordant with germline, which a read error may explain.

Priming with a constant-region primer yielded TCR beta cDNA from 450 to 550 ng total RNA. Three nested multiplex PCR rounds, a slightly modified ARM-PCR, produced the libraries for TCR beta. TRBV1-TRBV30 forward primers and a C-beta reverse primer were used in the first two PCR rounds, which each ran for about 10 cycles. TCRdb reanalysed the multiplex PCR reads using MiXCR and keeps one entry per CDR3 protein. The table includes about 210,000 distinct CDR3 sequences, around three fifths detected once. Germline V gene lookup returns CDR1 MNHEY and CDR2 SVGAGI. The CDR3 has 14 amino acids. Sequenced: peripheral blood. The V and J genes are TRBV6-5 and TRBJ2-2; D remains ambiguous. The sequence was collected from an older woman with primary liver carcinoma and hepatitis B virus infection. The CDR3 coding sequence is TGTGCCAGCAATTTTCGCCCGAACACTGGGGAGCTGTTTTTT. Translated, it gives CASNFRPNTGELFF.